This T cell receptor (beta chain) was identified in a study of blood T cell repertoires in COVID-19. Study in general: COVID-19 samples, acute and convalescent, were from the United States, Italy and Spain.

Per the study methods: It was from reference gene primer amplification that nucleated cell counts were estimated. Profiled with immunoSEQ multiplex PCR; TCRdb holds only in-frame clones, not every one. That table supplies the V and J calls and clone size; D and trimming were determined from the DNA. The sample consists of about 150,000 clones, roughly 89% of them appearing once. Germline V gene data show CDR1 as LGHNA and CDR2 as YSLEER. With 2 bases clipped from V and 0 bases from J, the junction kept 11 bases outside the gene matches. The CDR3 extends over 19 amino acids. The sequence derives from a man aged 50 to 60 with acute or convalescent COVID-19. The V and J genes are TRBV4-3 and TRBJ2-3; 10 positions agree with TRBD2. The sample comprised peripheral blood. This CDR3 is CASSQWLGTSEPSTDTQYF. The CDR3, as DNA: TGCGCCAGCAGCCAATGGCTAGGGACTAGCGAACCTAGCACAGATACGCAGTATTTT.